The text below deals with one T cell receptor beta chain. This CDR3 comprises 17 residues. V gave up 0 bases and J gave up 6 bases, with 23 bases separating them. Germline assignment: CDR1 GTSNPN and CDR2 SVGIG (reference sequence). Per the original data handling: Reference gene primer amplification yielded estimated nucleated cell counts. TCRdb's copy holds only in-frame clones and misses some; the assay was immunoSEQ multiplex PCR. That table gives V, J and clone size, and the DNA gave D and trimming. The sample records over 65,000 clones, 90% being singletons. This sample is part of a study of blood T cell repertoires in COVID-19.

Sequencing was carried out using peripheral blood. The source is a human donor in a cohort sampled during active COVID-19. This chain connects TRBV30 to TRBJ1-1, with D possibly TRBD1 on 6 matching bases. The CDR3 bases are TGTGCCTGGAGTGTACAAATTTCGAACGTAGGACAGCCTGAAGCTTTCTTT. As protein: CAWSVQISNVGQPEAFF.